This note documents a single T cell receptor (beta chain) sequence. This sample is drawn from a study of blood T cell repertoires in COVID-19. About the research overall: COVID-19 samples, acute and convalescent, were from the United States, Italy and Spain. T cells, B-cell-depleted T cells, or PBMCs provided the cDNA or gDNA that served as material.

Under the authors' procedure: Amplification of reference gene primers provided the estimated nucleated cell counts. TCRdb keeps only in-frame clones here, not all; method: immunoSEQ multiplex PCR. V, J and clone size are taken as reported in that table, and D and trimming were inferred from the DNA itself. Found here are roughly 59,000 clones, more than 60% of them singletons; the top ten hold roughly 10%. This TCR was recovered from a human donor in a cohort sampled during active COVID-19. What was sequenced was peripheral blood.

CDR3: CASSSQGWTEAFF. Written as DNA, the CDR3 is TGTGCCAGCAGTTCTCAGGGTTGGACTGAAGCTTTCTTT. The chain employs TRBV27 and TRBJ1-1; perhaps TRBD1 as D (5 bases). Germline V gene data show CDR1 as MNHEY and CDR2 as SMNVEV (reference sequence). Trimming took 4 bases from V and 5 from J, leaving 11 bases between them. The CDR3 consists of 13 residues.